The clone carrying this T cell receptor (beta chain) was seen ten or more times. The sample belongs to a study of Graves' ophthalmopathy and Graves' hyperthyroidism. V shed 1 base and J shed 3 bases, with 19 bases lying between them. The V gene's germline CDR1 is KGHSH and CDR2 LQKENI. The length of the CDR3 is 17 residues. Amplified TCR beta CDR3 regions were obtained using RNA transcripts as template. The first-round RT-PCR employed HTBI primers together with the Qiagen OneStep RT-PCR kit. A multiplex PCR was then performed as the second round. TCRdb independently ran MiXCR on the multiplex PCR reads; one entry per CDR3 protein. Of hundreds of thousands of distinct CDR3 sequences in the sample, approximately 15% were seen once.

Sequencing was carried out using peripheral blood. V is TRBV18 and J is TRBJ2-7, with D perhaps TRBD1 (5 bases). This TCR was sampled from a woman aged 18-30 years with stable Graves' hyperthyroidism. The CDR3 sequence is CASSPQWSLTANYEQYF. CDR3 in DNA: TGTGCCAGCTCACCACAATGGAGTTTGACAGCTAACTACGAGCAGTACTTC.